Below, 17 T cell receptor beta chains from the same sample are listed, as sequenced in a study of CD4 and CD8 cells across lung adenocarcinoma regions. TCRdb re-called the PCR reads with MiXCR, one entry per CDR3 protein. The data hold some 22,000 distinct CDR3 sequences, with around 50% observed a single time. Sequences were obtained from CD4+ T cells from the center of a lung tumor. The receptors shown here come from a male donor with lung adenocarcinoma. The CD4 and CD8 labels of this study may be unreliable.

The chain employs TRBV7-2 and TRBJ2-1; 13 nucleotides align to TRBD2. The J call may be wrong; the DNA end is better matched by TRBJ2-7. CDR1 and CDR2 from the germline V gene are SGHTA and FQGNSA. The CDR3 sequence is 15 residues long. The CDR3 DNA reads TGTGCCAGCAGCCGGACTAGCGGGAGTTTCGGTGAGCAGTACTTC. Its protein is CASSRTSGSFGEQYF.

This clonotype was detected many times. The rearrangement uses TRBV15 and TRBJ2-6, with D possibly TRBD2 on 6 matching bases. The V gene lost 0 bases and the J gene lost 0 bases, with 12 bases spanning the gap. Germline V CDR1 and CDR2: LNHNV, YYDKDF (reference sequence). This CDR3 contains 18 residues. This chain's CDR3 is CATSRDLGLSSGANVLTF. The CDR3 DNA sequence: TGTGCCACCAGCAGAGATCTGGGACTGAGCTCTGGGGCCAACGTCCTGACTTTC. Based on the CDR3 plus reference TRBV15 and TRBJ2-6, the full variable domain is DAMVIQNPRYQVTQFGKPVTLSCSQTLNHNVMYWYQQKSSQAPKLLFHYYDKDFNNEADTPDNFQSRRPNTSFCFLDIRSPGLGDTAMYLCATSRDLGLSSGANVLTFGAGSRLTVL.

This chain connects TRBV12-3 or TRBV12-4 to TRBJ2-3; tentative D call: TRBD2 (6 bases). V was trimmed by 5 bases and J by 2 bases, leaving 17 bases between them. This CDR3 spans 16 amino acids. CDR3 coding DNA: TGTGCCAGCAGTCCGGGAGTGGCGGGACCCACAGATACGCAGTATTTT. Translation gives CASSPGVAGPTDTQYF.

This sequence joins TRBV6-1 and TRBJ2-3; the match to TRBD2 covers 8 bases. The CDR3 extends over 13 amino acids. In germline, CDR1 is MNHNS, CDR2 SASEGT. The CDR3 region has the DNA TGTGCGAGCGGGGGCGGTGACGCAGAGACCCAGTATTTT. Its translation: CASGGGDAETQYF.

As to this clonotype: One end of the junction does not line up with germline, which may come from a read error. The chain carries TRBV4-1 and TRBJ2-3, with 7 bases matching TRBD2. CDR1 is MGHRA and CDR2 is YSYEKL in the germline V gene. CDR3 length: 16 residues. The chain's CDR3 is CASSPTGGSFKDMQYF. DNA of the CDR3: TGCGCCAGCAGCCCGACGGGCGGGAGTTTCAAAGATATGCAGTACTTT.

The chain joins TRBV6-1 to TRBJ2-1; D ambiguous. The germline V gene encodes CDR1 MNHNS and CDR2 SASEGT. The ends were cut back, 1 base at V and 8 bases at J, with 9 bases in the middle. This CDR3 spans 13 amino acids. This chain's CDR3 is CASSEVSTDEQFF. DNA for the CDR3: TGTGCCAGCAGTGAAGTGAGCACAGATGAGCAGTTCTTC.

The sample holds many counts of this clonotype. The CDR3 here is CASSYLQGARNTEAFF. The CDR3 DNA reads TGTGCCAGCAGTTACCTACAGGGGGCGCGAAACACTGAAGCTTTCTTT. The V and J genes are TRBV6-5 and TRBJ1-1, with 9 bases aligning to TRBD1. The germline gives CDR1 MNHEY, CDR2 SVGAGI. This CDR3 is built from 16 residues. V dropped 2 bases and J dropped 2; count of bases not matched to a gene: 6.

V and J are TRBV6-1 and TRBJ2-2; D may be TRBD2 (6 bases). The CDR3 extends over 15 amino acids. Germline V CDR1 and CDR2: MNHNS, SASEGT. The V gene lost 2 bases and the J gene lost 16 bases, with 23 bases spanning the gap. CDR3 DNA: TGTGCCAGCAGTGAACCGGGAGTGATCCCAGAGACGCAGTTTTTT. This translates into CASSEPGVIPETQFF.

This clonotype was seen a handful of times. In nucleotides, the CDR3 is TGTGCCAGCAAGCAGGGCTCTGGAAACACCATATATTTT. Encoded protein: CASKQGSGNTIYF. The rearrangement uses TRBV6-1 and TRBJ1-3, with D tentatively TRBD1 (5 bases). Germline V CDR1 and CDR2: MNHNS, SASEGT. Trimming stripped 7 bases from V and 0 bases from J, with 7 bases between. The length of the CDR3 is 13 residues.

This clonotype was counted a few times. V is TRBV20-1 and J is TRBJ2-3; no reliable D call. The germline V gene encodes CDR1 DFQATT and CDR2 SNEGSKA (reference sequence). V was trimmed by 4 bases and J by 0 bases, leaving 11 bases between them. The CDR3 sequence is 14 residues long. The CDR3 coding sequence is TGCAGTGCTAAGCCAGCAGGTAGCACAGATACGCAGTATTTT. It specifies CSAKPAGSTDTQYF.

This chain's CDR3 is CASSLVGVALSYEQYF. The CDR3 DNA follows: TGTGCCAGCAGTTTAGTGGGCGTCGCTCTATCCTACGAGCAGTACTTC. The rearrangement uses TRBV27 and TRBJ2-1; no clear D. The better agreement between TRBJ2-7 and the DNA end casts doubt on the J call. CDR3 length: 16 residues. CDR1 is MNHEY and CDR2 is SMNVEV in the germline V gene (reference sequence).

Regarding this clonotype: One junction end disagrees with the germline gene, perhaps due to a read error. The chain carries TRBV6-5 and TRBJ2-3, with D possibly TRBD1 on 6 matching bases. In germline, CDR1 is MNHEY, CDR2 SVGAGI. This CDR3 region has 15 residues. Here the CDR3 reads CASSHREGHTNTQYF. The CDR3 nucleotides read TGTGCCAGCAGTCACAGGGAAGGACACACAAACACTCAGTATTTC.

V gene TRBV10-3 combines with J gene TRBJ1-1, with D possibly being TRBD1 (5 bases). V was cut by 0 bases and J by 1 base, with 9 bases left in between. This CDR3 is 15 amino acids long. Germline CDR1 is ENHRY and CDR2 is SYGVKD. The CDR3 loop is CAISESQGSNTEAFF. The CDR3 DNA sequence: TGTGCCATCAGTGAGTCTCAGGGATCGAACACTGAAGCTTTCTTT.

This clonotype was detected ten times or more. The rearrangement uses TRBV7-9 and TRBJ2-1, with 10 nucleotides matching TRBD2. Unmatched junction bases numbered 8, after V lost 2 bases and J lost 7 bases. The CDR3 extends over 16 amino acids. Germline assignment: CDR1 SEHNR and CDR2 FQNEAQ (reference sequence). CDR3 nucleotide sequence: TGTGCCAGCAGCTTACCAAGAGGACTAGCGGCTAATGAGCAGTTCTTC. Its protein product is CASSLPRGLAANEQFF. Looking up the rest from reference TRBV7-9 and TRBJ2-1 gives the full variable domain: DTGVSQNPRHKITKRGQNVTFRCDPISEHNRLYWYRQTLGQGPEFLTYFQNEAQLEKSRLLSDRFSAERPKGSFSTLEIQRTEQGDSAMYLCASSLPRGLAANEQFFGPGTRLTVL.

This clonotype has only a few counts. This CDR3 reads CASSLYNSYEQYF. The CDR3 coding sequence is TGTGCCAGCAGCTTGTACAACTCCTACGAGCAGTACTTC. The chain couples TRBV5-6 to TRBJ2-1; D is undetermined. The J call may be wrong; the DNA end is better matched by TRBJ2-7. The CDR3 sequence is 13 residues long. Germline V gene sequence: CDR1 SGHDT, CDR2 YYEEEE.

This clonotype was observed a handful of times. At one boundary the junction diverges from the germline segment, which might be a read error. CDR3 sequence: CAGKGGGSADTQYF. The DNA for the CDR3 is TGTGCGGGCAAGGGGGGCGGGAGTGCAGATACCCAGTATTTT. The genes are TRBV10-3 and TRBJ2-3; possibly TRBD2 for D (7 bases). Germline loops: CDR1 ENHRY, CDR2 SYGVKD. The CDR3 has 14 amino acids.

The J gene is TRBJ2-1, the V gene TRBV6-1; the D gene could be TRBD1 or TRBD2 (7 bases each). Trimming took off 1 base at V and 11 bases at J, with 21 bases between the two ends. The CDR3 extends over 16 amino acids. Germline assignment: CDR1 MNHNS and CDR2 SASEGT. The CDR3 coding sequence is TGTGCCAGCAGTGAAGGGGGGGGGAGGGGGCAAAATAAGCAGTTCTTC. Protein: CASSEGGGRGQNKQFF.